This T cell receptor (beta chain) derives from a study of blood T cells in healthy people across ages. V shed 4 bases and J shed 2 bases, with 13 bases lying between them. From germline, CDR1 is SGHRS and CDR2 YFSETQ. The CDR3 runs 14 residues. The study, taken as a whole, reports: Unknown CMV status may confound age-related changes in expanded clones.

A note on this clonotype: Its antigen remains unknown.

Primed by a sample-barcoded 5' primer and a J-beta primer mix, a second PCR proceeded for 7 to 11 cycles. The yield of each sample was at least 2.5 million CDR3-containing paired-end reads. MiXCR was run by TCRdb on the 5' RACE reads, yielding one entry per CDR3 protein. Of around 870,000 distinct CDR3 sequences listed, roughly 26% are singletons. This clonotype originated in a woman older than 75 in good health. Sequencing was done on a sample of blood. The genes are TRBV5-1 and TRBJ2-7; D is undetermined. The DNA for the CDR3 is TGCGCCAGCAGCCCTGCCCGGCAAGCCTACGAGCAGTACTTC. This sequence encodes CASSPARQAYEQYF. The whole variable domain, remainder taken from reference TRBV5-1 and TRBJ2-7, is KAGVTQTPRYLIKTRGQQVTLSCSPISGHRSVSWYQQTPGQGLQFLFEYFSETQRNKGNFPGRFSGRQFSNSRSEMNVSTLELGDSALYLCASSPARQAYEQYFGPGTRLTVT.